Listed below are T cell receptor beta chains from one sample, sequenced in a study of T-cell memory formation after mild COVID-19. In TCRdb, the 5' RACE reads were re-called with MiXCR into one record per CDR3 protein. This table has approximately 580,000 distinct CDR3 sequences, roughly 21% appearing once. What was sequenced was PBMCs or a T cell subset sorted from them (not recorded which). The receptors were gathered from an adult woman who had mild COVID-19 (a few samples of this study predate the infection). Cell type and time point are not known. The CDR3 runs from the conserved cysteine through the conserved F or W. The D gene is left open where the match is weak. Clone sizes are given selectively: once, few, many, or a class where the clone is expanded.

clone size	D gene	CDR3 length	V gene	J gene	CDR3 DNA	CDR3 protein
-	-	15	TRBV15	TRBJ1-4	TGTGCCACCAGCAGAGTAGGGCAGCTTAATGAAAAACTGTTTTTT	CATSRVGQLNEKLFF
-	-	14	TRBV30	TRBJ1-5	TGTGCCTGGAGTGGTGGACAGAGCAATCAGCCCCAGCATTTT	CAWSGGQSNQPQHF
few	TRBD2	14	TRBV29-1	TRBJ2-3	TGCAGCGCTACAGCGGGAGTCTTCACAGATACGCAGTATTTT	CSATAGVFTDTQYF
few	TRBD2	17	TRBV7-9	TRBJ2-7	TGTGCCAGCAGCTTGCCCCCACTAGCGGACCCGACCTACGAGCAGTACTTC	CASSLPPLADPTYEQYF
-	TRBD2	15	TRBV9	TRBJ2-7	TGTGCCAGCAGCGTAGGGGCTAGCGGGGCGGGAGAGCAGTACTTC	CASSVGASGAGEQYF
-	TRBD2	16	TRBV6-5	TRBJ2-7	TGTGCCAGCAGTTACTCGGCGGGAGAAAGGACCTACGAGCAGTACTTC	CASSYSAGERTYEQYF
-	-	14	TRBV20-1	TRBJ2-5	TGCAGTGCCCCCCGTGGGCAGATTGAGGAGACCCAGTACTTC	CSAPRGQIEETQYF
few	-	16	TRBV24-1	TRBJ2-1	TGTGCCACCAGTGATAATACAGAGATCTCCTACAATGAGCAGTTCTTC	CATSDNTEISYNEQFF
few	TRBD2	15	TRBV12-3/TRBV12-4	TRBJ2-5	TGTGCCAGCAGTCCCCCGGGAGGGAAGGGAGAGACCCAGTACTTC	CASSPPGGKGETQYF
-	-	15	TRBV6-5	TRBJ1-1	TGTGCCAGCAGTTACGACCCGCAGCTGAACACTGAAGCTTTCTTT	CASSYDPQLNTEAFF
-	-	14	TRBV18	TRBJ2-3	TGTGCCAGCTCACCTTCTGTCCGCACAGATACGCAGTATTTT	CASSPSVRTDTQYF
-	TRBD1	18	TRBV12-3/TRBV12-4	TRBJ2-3	TGTGCCAGCAGTCCGACCCCAGGACAGGGACGTAGCACAGATACGCAGTATTTT	CASSPTPGQGRSTDTQYF
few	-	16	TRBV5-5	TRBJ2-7	TGTGCCAGCAGCTTGGACGGTCGCGAGAGCTCCTACGAGCAGTACTTC	CASSLDGRESSYEQYF
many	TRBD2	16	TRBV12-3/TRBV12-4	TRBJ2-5	TGTGCCAGCAGCTCTCCGACTAGCGGGAGGACCAAGACCCAGTACTTC	CASSSPTSGRTKTQYF
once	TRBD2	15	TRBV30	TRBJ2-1	TGTGCCTTACCCCGGACTAGCGGGAGTACGGATGAGCAGTTCTTC	CALPRTSGSTDEQFF
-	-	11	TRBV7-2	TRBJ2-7	TGTGCCAGCAGCCCTGCTGGTGGGCAGTACTTC	CASSPAGGQYF
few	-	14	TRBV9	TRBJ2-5	TGTGCCAGCAGCGTAGCTTCGACGACGGAGACCCAGTACTTC	CASSVASTTETQYF
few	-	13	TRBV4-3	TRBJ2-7	TGCGCCAGCAGCCAAGACGGAGACTACGAGCAGTACTTC	CASSQDGDYEQYF
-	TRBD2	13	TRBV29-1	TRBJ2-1	TGCAGCGTTGGACTAGCGGGGGATGATGAGCAGTTCTTC	CSVGLAGDDEQFF
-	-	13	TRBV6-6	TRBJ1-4	TGTGCCAGCTCCAGGGGCTTTAATGAAAAACTGTTTTTT	CASSRGFNEKLFF
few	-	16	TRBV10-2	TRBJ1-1	TGCGCCAGCAGGGAAGCCGGGGGGTACAGATCCACTGAAGCTTTCTTT	CASREAGGYRSTEAFF
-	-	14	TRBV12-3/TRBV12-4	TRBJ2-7	TGTGCCAGCAGTCTTATTACGTCCGGGGGCGAGCAGTACTTC	CASSLITSGGEQYF
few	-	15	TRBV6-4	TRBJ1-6	TGTGCCACCCCCACAGGACAATCGGGCAATTCACCCCTCCACTTT	CATPTGQSGNSPLHF
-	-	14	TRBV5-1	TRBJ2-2	TGCGCCAGCAGCGGAGGACTGTCTTCCGGGGAGCTGTTTTTT	CASSGGLSSGELFF
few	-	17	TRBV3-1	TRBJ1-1	TGTGCCAGCAGCCAAGATGGGGCAGGGGCGATGAACACTGAAGCTTTCTTT	CASSQDGAGAMNTEAFF
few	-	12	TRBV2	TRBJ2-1	TGTGCCAGCACCCCGGACTACAATGAGCAGTTCTTC	CASTPDYNEQFF
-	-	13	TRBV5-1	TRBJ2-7	TGCGCCAGCAGCTTGTCGGACTACTACGAGCAGTACTTC	CASSLSDYYEQYF
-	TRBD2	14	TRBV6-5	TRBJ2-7	TGTGCCAGCACCGCACTAGCGGGAGGGTACGAGCAGTACTTC	CASTALAGGYEQYF
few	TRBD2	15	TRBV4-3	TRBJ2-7	TGCGCCAGCAGCCAAAATAGCGGGAGCTCCTACGAGCAGTACTTC	CASSQNSGSSYEQYF
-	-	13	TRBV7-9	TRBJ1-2	TGTGCCAGCAGCTCCCTCGCCCGCTATGGCTACACCTTC	CASSSLARYGYTF
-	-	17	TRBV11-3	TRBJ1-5	TGTGCCAGCAGCTTAGATCGGCAGGGAAGGATCAATCAGCCCCAGCATTTT	CASSLDRQGRINQPQHF
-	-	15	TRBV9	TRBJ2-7	TGTGCCAGCAGCGTAGGAGTTTCAGAAACATACGAGCAGTACTTC	CASSVGVSETYEQYF
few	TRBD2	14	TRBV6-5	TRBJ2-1	TGTGCCAGCAGTTACACGGGAGGGAATCTGGAGGAGTTCTTC	CASSYTGGNLEEFF
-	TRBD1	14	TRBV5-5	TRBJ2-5	TGTGCCAGCAGCCCCACAGGGGGTCGAGAGACCCAGTACTTC	CASSPTGGRETQYF
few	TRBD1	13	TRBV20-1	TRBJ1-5	TGCAGTGCTAGAGTCAGGGGGTCCCAGCCCCAGCATTTT	CSARVRGSQPQHF
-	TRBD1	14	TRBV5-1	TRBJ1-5	TGCGCCAGCAGCATAGGGACAGAGAATCAGCCCCAGCATTTT	CASSIGTENQPQHF
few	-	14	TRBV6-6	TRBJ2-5	TGTGCCAGCAGTTACACCGAGGGGGGGGAGACCCAGTACTTC	CASSYTEGGETQYF
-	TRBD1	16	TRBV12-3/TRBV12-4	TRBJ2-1	TGTGCCAGCAGTTCTGTACAGGGGGCATCAGTCAATGAGCAGTTCTTC	CASSSVQGASVNEQFF
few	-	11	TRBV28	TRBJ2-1	TGTGCCAGCAGTTTTTTAAGTGAGCAGTTCTTC	CASSFLSEQFF
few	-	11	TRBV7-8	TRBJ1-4	TGTGCCATCCCCAAGGGGTCCCAACTGTTTTTT	CAIPKGSQLFF
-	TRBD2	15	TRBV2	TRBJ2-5	TGTGCCAGCAGAGTCCGACTAGCGGGAGTGGAGACCCAGTACTTC	CASRVRLAGVETQYF
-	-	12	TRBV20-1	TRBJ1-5	TGCAGTGCTATCGAGACGTCAAGGTCCCAGCATTTT	CSAIETSRSQHF
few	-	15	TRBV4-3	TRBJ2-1	TGCGCCAGCAGCCAAGATCAAACTAGCCACGATGAGCAGTTCTTC	CASSQDQTSHDEQFF
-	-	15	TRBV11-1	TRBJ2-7	TGTGCCAGCAGCGGATGGGACAAGAGCTCCTACGAGCAGTACTTC	CASSGWDKSSYEQYF
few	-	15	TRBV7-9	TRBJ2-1	TGTGCCAGCAGCTCCGAGGGGGTTGTGCACGATGAGCAGTTCTTC	CASSSEGVVHDEQFF
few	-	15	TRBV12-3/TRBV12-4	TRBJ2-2	TGTGCCAATTCCCAGGGGAGCCGAGGGGCCGGGGAGCTGTTTTTT	CANSQGSRGAGELFF
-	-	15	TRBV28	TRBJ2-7	TGTGCCAGCAGCCCACAATCAGGGATCCCCGATGAGCAGTACTTC	CASSPQSGIPDEQYF
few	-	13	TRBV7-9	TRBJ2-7	TGTGCCCTTCGGGCTAGCGCGACCTACGAGCAGTACTTC	CALRASATYEQYF
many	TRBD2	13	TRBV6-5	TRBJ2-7	TGTGCCAGCAGTTCAGCGGGGGGCTACGAGCAGTACTTC	CASSSAGGYEQYF
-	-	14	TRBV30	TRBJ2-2	TGTGCCTGGAGTGTAACTGCGAACACCGGGGAGCTGTTTTTT	CAWSVTANTGELFF
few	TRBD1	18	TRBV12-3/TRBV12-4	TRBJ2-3	TGTGCCAGCAGACAGGAAGAGGTCGGGACAGCTAGCACAGATACGCAGTATTTT	CASRQEEVGTASTDTQYF
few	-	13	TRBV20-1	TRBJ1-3	TGCAGTGCGACTAGGGTCAACGGAAACACCATATATTTT	CSATRVNGNTIYF
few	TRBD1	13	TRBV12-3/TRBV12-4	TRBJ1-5	TGTGCCAGCACCCTAGACAGGGGACGGCCCCAGCATTTT	CASTLDRGRPQHF
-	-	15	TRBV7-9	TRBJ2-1	TGTGCCAGCAGCTGGGAGTTGGGGTCCTACAATGAGCAGTTCTTC	CASSWELGSYNEQFF
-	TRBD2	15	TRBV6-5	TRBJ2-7	TGTGCCAGCAACTCTGCTAGCGGCACTTCCTACGAGCAGTACTTC	CASNSASGTSYEQYF